This section outlines one T cell receptor beta chain sequence together with its context. Its antigen is unknown. Here immunoSEQ multiplex PCR was the method, and the copy in TCRdb shows in-frame clones only, minus some. The sample gives approximately 300,000 clones, more than 70% of which show up once; around 2% is in the top ten. This record comes from a study of Ad26.COV2.S vaccination and SARS-CoV-2 variants. Overall study findings and caveats: After vaccination, reports described spike-specific CD8+ and CD4+ T cell responses as showing substantial breadth.

Trimming took 5 bases from V and 7 from J, leaving 11 bases between them. Per the germline V gene, CDR1 is SEHNR and CDR2 is FQNEAQ (reference sequence). This CDR3 has 13 amino acids. Treatment specified: some 20 received Ad26.COV2.S at low or high dose, single or two shots; 5 received placebo; per-sample allocation not given. Vaccine and placebo recipients were sampled on day 63 after the first injection. Donation came from an adult in Boston who was aged 18-55 years. V and J are TRBV7-9 and TRBJ2-2; D unclear. This receptor was obtained from a person aged 18 to 59 who received the Ad26.COV2.S COVID-19 vaccine or a placebo. Sequencing was performed on peripheral blood, taken in a trial of Ad26.COV2.S vaccine versus placebo. The CDR3 nucleotides read TGTGCCAGCAGCCCATTGAGGTTCGGGGAGCTGTTTTTT. As protein: CASSPLRFGELFF.